These T cell receptor beta chains were read from a single sample in a study of blood T cell repertoires in COVID-19. Sequenced by immunoSEQ multiplex PCR; TCRdb stores in-frame clones only, minus some. In the table there are about 74,000 clones, 90% of which are singletons. Sequenced material: peripheral blood. The receptors derive from a human donor in a cohort sampled during active COVID-19. CDR3s include the opening cysteine and the closing phenylalanine or tryptophan. The order of the fields is D gene, V gene, clone size, J gene, CDR3 DNA, CDR3 protein. D genes are given only for firm matches. The listing skips clone size in some rows; elsewhere it reads once, few, many or a size class.

D gene: TRBD1; V gene: TRBV29-1; clone size: .; J gene: TRBJ2-7; CDR3 DNA: TGCAGCGTCCGGGACAGGGGGAGGTCTAGCTACGAGCAGTACTTC; CDR3 protein: CSVRDRGRSSYEQYF
D gene: .; V gene: TRBV7-9; clone size: .; J gene: TRBJ2-5; CDR3 DNA: TGTGCCAGCAGCACCCGACGCCGGGGGGCGGCAGAGACCCAGTACTTC; CDR3 protein: CASSTRRRGAAETQYF
D gene: TRBD1; V gene: TRBV27; clone size: .; J gene: TRBJ2-3; CDR3 DNA: TGTGCCAGCAGTTGGGGGACAGGGGGCACAGATACGCAGTATTTT; CDR3 protein: CASSWGTGGTDTQYF
D gene: .; V gene: TRBV27; clone size: .; J gene: TRBJ1-4; CDR3 DNA: TGTGCCAGCAGTTTATGGACGGGAAGTAATGAAAAACTGTTTTTT; CDR3 protein: CASSLWTGSNEKLFF
D gene: TRBD1; V gene: TRBV4-3; clone size: .; J gene: TRBJ1-1; CDR3 DNA: TGCGCCAGCAGCCAAGAGGACAGGGGCCACACTGAAGCTTTCTTT; CDR3 protein: CASSQEDRGHTEAFF
D gene: .; V gene: TRBV28; clone size: .; J gene: TRBJ1-3; CDR3 DNA: TGTGCCAGCAGTTTATGGTCGCGCGGGGCAGCGAACTCTGGAAACACCATATATTTT; CDR3 protein: CASSLWSRGAANSGNTIYF
D gene: TRBD1; V gene: TRBV28; clone size: .; J gene: TRBJ1-1; CDR3 DNA: TGTGCCAGCAGTTTAAGACAGGGGAACACTGAAGCTTTCTTT; CDR3 protein: CASSLRQGNTEAFF
D gene: TRBD1; V gene: TRBV9; clone size: .; J gene: TRBJ1-2; CDR3 DNA: TGTGCCAGCAGCGCATCGAGTGGGACAGGGGGGGACTATGGCTACACCTTC; CDR3 protein: CASSASSGTGGDYGYTF
D gene: TRBD1; V gene: TRBV27; clone size: .; J gene: TRBJ1-2; CDR3 DNA: TGTGCCACCAGACAGGGGGCATATGGCTACACCTTC; CDR3 protein: CATRQGAYGYTF
D gene: TRBD1; V gene: TRBV5-1; clone size: .; J gene: TRBJ2-7; CDR3 DNA: TGCGCCAGCAGCGTTTCTTCCGGGACAGGTCTCTCCTACGAGCAGTACTTC; CDR3 protein: CASSVSSGTGLSYEQYF
D gene: TRBD1; V gene: TRBV7-2; clone size: .; J gene: TRBJ2-7; CDR3 DNA: TGTGCCAGCAGCCCAGCGGTAGGGGGCGCTTACGAGCAGTACTTC; CDR3 protein: CASSPAVGGAYEQYF
D gene: TRBD1; V gene: TRBV4-3; clone size: .; J gene: TRBJ1-6; CDR3 DNA: TGCGCCAGCAGCCAAGATCGGGACAGCAGCTCCTATAATTCACCCCTCCACTTT; CDR3 protein: CASSQDRDSSSYNSPLHF
D gene: TRBD2; V gene: TRBV7-6; clone size: .; J gene: TRBJ2-2; CDR3 DNA: TGTGCCAGCCGGGAGGGCGTATCGCACACCGGGGAGCTGTTTTTT; CDR3 protein: CASREGVSHTGELFF
D gene: .; V gene: TRBV6-1; clone size: few; J gene: TRBJ1-3; CDR3 DNA: TGTGCCAGCAGTGAGGGGGCTGACTCTGGAAACACCATATATTTT; CDR3 protein: CASSEGADSGNTIYF
D gene: TRBD2; V gene: TRBV28; clone size: .; J gene: TRBJ2-1; CDR3 DNA: TGTGCCAGCAGTTTGGGACTACCCACCGGGGAGCAGTTCTTC; CDR3 protein: CASSLGLPTGEQFF
D gene: TRBD1; V gene: TRBV19; clone size: few; J gene: TRBJ1-1; CDR3 DNA: TGTGCCGCCCGGGACAGGGGCCTATTCACTGAAGCTTTCTTT; CDR3 protein: CAARDRGLFTEAFF
D gene: TRBD2; V gene: TRBV7-2; clone size: .; J gene: TRBJ2-3; CDR3 DNA: TGTGCCAGCAGCGTTACTAGCGGGAGACCAGATACGCAGTATTTT; CDR3 protein: CASSVTSGRPDTQYF
D gene: .; V gene: TRBV6-5; clone size: .; J gene: TRBJ2-7; CDR3 DNA: TGTGCCAGCGGTCTCAGCGGGCGCCCCTACGAGCAGTACTTC; CDR3 protein: CASGLSGRPYEQYF
D gene: .; V gene: TRBV27; clone size: .; J gene: TRBJ2-3; CDR3 DNA: TGTGCCAGCAGTTTAGAACATACCGACACAGATACGCAGTATTTT; CDR3 protein: CASSLEHTDTDTQYF
D gene: .; V gene: TRBV18; clone size: medium-sized; J gene: TRBJ2-7; CDR3 DNA: TGTGCCAGCTCACCAGACAGTAACTACGAGCAGTACTTC; CDR3 protein: CASSPDSNYEQYF
D gene: TRBD1; V gene: TRBV19; clone size: .; J gene: TRBJ2-4; CDR3 DNA: TGTGCCAGTAGTTCTAACCCGGGACAGGGGGCCAAAAACATTCAGTACTTC; CDR3 protein: CASSSNPGQGAKNIQYF
D gene: .; V gene: TRBV10-3; clone size: .; J gene: TRBJ2-7; CDR3 DNA: TGTGCCATCAGCAACCAGATTAACAGGGTCGGTTACGAGCAGTACTTC; CDR3 protein: CAISNQINRVGYEQYF
D gene: TRBD1; V gene: TRBV28; clone size: .; J gene: TRBJ1-6; CDR3 DNA: TGTGCCAGCAGTACCCGGACAGGGCTCACCTATAATTCACCCCTCCACTTT; CDR3 protein: CASSTRTGLTYNSPLHF
D gene: .; V gene: TRBV11-2; clone size: .; J gene: TRBJ2-3; CDR3 DNA: TGTGCCAGCAGCTTAGAGGGGCGGGACACAGATACGCAGTATTTT; CDR3 protein: CASSLEGRDTDTQYF
D gene: TRBD2; V gene: TRBV6-4; clone size: .; J gene: TRBJ2-7; CDR3 DNA: TGTGCCAGCAGCCCCGAGACTAGCGGGAGCCCTTTTTACGAGCAGTACTTC; CDR3 protein: CASSPETSGSPFYEQYF
D gene: .; V gene: TRBV27; clone size: .; J gene: TRBJ1-5; CDR3 DNA: TGTGCCAGCAGTTTATTAGCCAGGGCTCGCAATCAGCCCCAGCATTTT; CDR3 protein: CASSLLARARNQPQHF
D gene: TRBD1; V gene: TRBV29-1; clone size: .; J gene: TRBJ2-7; CDR3 DNA: TGCAGCTTCCGGGACAGGGTCGACGAGCAGTACTTC; CDR3 protein: CSFRDRVDEQYF
D gene: TRBD2; V gene: TRBV7-9; clone size: .; J gene: TRBJ2-3; CDR3 DNA: TGTGCCAGCAGCTTAATTAGCGGGAGGGGGACAGATACGCAGTATTTT; CDR3 protein: CASSLISGRGTDTQYF
D gene: TRBD2; V gene: TRBV4-3; clone size: .; J gene: TRBJ2-5; CDR3 DNA: TGCGCCAGCAGCGGTGGGACTAGCGGGAGGGCCTCAAAGGAGACCCAGTACTTC; CDR3 protein: CASSGGTSGRASKETQYF